This T cell receptor beta chain was recorded in a study of shared clonotypes between healthy human individuals. Notes on the study in general: Generally, naive subsets came out with larger estimated richness than memory subsets.

Profiling relied on immunoSEQ multiplex PCR, and the TCRdb table lists in-frame clones only, not all of them. The repertoire holds approximately 2.1 million clones, with approximately 95% as singletons. On this clone itself: Its antigen is still unknown.

Germline CDR1 is SEHNR and CDR2 is FQNEAQ (reference sequence). Trimming removed 5 bases from V and 6 bases from J; junction bases left unmatched: 4. This CDR3 has 14 amino acids. Into CD45RA+ naive and CD45RA-negative memory subsets, the CD4+ cells were split. The origin of this receptor is a man aged 18 to 29 in good health. Some clones in this sample may be carry-over from other donors' samples. V gene TRBV7-9 combines with J gene TRBJ2-1; 10 bases are a match to TRBD1. Specimen: naive CD4+ T cells from PBMCs. The sample's subset: CD45RA+ positively selected. CDR3 nucleotide sequence: TGTGCCAGCAGCCACTGGGACAGGGGCAATGAGCAGTTCTTC. Encoded protein: CASSHWDRGNEQFF.